The rows below give T cell receptor beta chains drawn from one sample of a study of shared clonotypes between healthy human individuals. Some clones are missing from TCRdb's copy, which holds only in-frame ones; the method was immunoSEQ multiplex PCR. The table shows approximately 940,000 clones, with about three quarters occurring only once. Sequencing was performed on memory CD4+ T cells sorted from blood. The receptors were gathered from a man younger than 35 in good health. CDR3s include the opening cysteine and the closing phenylalanine or tryptophan. D genes are given only for firm matches. Rows may omit the clone size; those that give it use once, few, many or a size class.

V gene: TRBV20-1
clone size: .
J gene: TRBJ2-3
D gene: .
CDR3 DNA: TGCAGTGCTAGGTGGCGAGATACGCAGTATTTT
CDR3 protein: CSARWRDTQYF

V gene: TRBV7-6
clone size: .
J gene: TRBJ2-1
D gene: .
CDR3 DNA: TGTGCCAGCAGCTTAGCGCAAAGTTACAATGAGCAGTTCTTC
CDR3 protein: CASSLAQSYNEQFF

V gene: TRBV7-6
clone size: medium-sized
J gene: TRBJ1-1
D gene: TRBD1
CDR3 DNA: TGTGCCAGCAGCCCTGGGACAGGGGTTGAAGCTTTCTTT
CDR3 protein: CASSPGTGVEAFF

V gene: TRBV11-3
clone size: .
J gene: TRBJ2-7
D gene: TRBD1
CDR3 DNA: TGTGCCAGCAGTCGGGGGACCGGGACAGGGGGTTTCTACGAGCAGTACTTC
CDR3 protein: CASSRGTGTGGFYEQYF

V gene: TRBV11-2
clone size: .
J gene: TRBJ2-2
D gene: TRBD2
CDR3 DNA: TGTGCCAGCAGCTTAGATTGGGGGAGCGGGAGTAAGATCGGGGAGCTGTTTTTT
CDR3 protein: CASSLDWGSGSKIGELFF

V gene: TRBV5-4
clone size: .
J gene: TRBJ1-5
D gene: .
CDR3 DNA: TGTGCCAGCAGCTTGGGGGGCGCGGGTCAGCCCCAGCATTTT
CDR3 protein: CASSLGGAGQPQHF

V gene: TRBV18
clone size: .
J gene: TRBJ2-5
D gene: .
CDR3 DNA: TGTGCCAGCTCGCCTTCTGGACTTCAAGAGACCCAGTACTTC
CDR3 protein: CASSPSGLQETQYF

V gene: TRBV5-1
clone size: .
J gene: TRBJ2-5
D gene: TRBD1
CDR3 DNA: TGCGCCAGCGGTGGGGTGACAGGGGACGTTGGTCAGTACTTC
CDR3 protein: CASGGVTGDVGQYF

V gene: TRBV25-1
clone size: .
J gene: TRBJ1-1
D gene: .
CDR3 DNA: TGTGCCAGCAGTGAATTCCCCGGGTCCCAAGCTTTCTTT
CDR3 protein: CASSEFPGSQAFF

V gene: TRBV6-1
clone size: .
J gene: TRBJ1-5
D gene: .
CDR3 DNA: TGTGCCAGCAGTGAGGGGGGATCCGATAGCAATCAGCCCCAGCATTTT
CDR3 protein: CASSEGGSDSNQPQHF

V gene: TRBV5-1
clone size: .
J gene: TRBJ2-5
D gene: TRBD1
CDR3 DNA: TGCGCCAGCAGGACCCAGGGACAGGCCCAAGAGACCCAGTACTTC
CDR3 protein: CASRTQGQAQETQYF

V gene: TRBV7-9
clone size: .
J gene: TRBJ2-7
D gene: .
CDR3 DNA: TGTGCCAGCAGCTTAGCGGGTAGCTACACCTACGAGCAGTACTTC
CDR3 protein: CASSLAGSYTYEQYF

V gene: TRBV7-9
clone size: few
J gene: TRBJ1-1
D gene: .
CDR3 DNA: TGTGCCAGCAGCTTAACTTCGGACACTGAAGCTTTCTTT
CDR3 protein: CASSLTSDTEAFF

V gene: TRBV2
clone size: .
J gene: TRBJ1-1
D gene: .
CDR3 DNA: TGTGCCAGCAGTGAAAACCGGGGCAGCACTGAAGCTTTCTTT
CDR3 protein: CASSENRGSTEAFF

V gene: TRBV6-5
clone size: .
J gene: TRBJ2-3
D gene: .
CDR3 DNA: TGTGCCAGCAGTTACCGCGCAACTACAGGAAATACGCAGTATTTT
CDR3 protein: CASSYRATTGNTQYF

V gene: TRBV7-9
clone size: .
J gene: TRBJ2-5
D gene: TRBD1
CDR3 DNA: TGTGCCAGCAGCCAACAGGGGGCTGGAGAGACCCAGTACTTC
CDR3 protein: CASSQQGAGETQYF

V gene: TRBV18
clone size: .
J gene: TRBJ1-4
D gene: TRBD1
CDR3 DNA: TGTGCCAGCTCACCGTTGGAACAGGGGAGGAATGAAAAACTGTTTTTT
CDR3 protein: CASSPLEQGRNEKLFF

V gene: TRBV10-3
clone size: .
J gene: TRBJ2-7
D gene: .
CDR3 DNA: TGTGCCATCAGTGAGTCGAGTTGGTTATCCTACGAGCAGTACTTC
CDR3 protein: CAISESSWLSYEQYF

V gene: TRBV10-3
clone size: .
J gene: TRBJ1-1
D gene: .
CDR3 DNA: TGTGCCATCAGTACGCAGGGACTTAACACTGAAGCTTTCTTT
CDR3 protein: CAISTQGLNTEAFF

V gene: TRBV19
clone size: .
J gene: TRBJ1-1
D gene: .
CDR3 DNA: TGTGCCAGTATTGGAAAAGGGGGCACTGAAGCTTTCTTT
CDR3 protein: CASIGKGGTEAFF

V gene: TRBV10-3
clone size: .
J gene: TRBJ2-5
D gene: .
CDR3 DNA: TGTGCCATCAAGGGAGATACTCAGACCCAGTACTTC
CDR3 protein: CAIKGDTQTQYF

V gene: TRBV25-1
clone size: once
J gene: TRBJ1-2
D gene: TRBD1
CDR3 DNA: TGTGCCAGCAGTGCGCAGGGGGCTAGCTACACCTTC
CDR3 protein: CASSAQGASYTF

V gene: TRBV30
clone size: .
J gene: TRBJ1-4
D gene: .
CDR3 DNA: TGTGCCTGGAGTGTACCTAGGGGGAATGAAAAACTGTTTTTT
CDR3 protein: CAWSVPRGNEKLFF

V gene: TRBV30
clone size: .
J gene: TRBJ2-3
D gene: TRBD1
CDR3 DNA: TGTGCCTGGAGAGCTTTAAGGAAGGGACAGGGGTCCCCAGATACGCAGTATTTT
CDR3 protein: CAWRALRKGQGSPDTQYF

V gene: TRBV15
clone size: .
J gene: TRBJ1-1
D gene: .
CDR3 DNA: TGTGCCACCAGCAGAGATTGGTCAGGGTACACTGAAGCTTTCTTT
CDR3 protein: CATSRDWSGYTEAFF

V gene: TRBV7-9
clone size: once
J gene: TRBJ1-4
D gene: TRBD1
CDR3 DNA: TGTGCCCTCGGACGAGGCAGGGGGCTTGAAAAACTGTTTTTT
CDR3 protein: CALGRGRGLEKLFF

V gene: TRBV11-2
clone size: .
J gene: TRBJ1-5
D gene: .
CDR3 DNA: TGTGCCAGCAGCTTAGATAGGTCACAGAATCAGCCCCAGCATTTT
CDR3 protein: CASSLDRSQNQPQHF

V gene: TRBV6-6
clone size: .
J gene: TRBJ2-4
D gene: .
CDR3 DNA: TGTGCCAGCAGCCCGAGTGGAGAAAACATTCAGTACTTC
CDR3 protein: CASSPSGENIQYF

V gene: TRBV30
clone size: once
J gene: TRBJ2-1
D gene: .
CDR3 DNA: TGTGCCTGGAGTGGGACCCCCCCCCGGCATCATGAGCAGTTCTTC
CDR3 protein: CAWSGTPPRHHEQFF

V gene: TRBV6-5
clone size: few
J gene: TRBJ1-6
D gene: .
CDR3 DNA: TGTGCCAGCAGTTACGGGGTGTTGGGGAATTCACCCCTCCACTTT
CDR3 protein: CASSYGVLGNSPLHF

V gene: TRBV5-1
clone size: .
J gene: TRBJ1-1
D gene: .
CDR3 DNA: TGCGCCAGCAGCTTCCAGGGGCGAGGGAACACTGAAGCTTTCTTT
CDR3 protein: CASSFQGRGNTEAFF

V gene: TRBV10-2
clone size: .
J gene: TRBJ2-1
D gene: .
CDR3 DNA: TGCGCCAGCAGTGGGGGGGCCGGTGAGCAGTTCTTC
CDR3 protein: CASSGGAGEQFF

V gene: TRBV28
clone size: .
J gene: TRBJ1-6
D gene: .
CDR3 DNA: TGTGCCAGCAGTTTATTGGGCCCAGGGAATTCACCCCTCCACTTT
CDR3 protein: CASSLLGPGNSPLHF

V gene: TRBV19
clone size: .
J gene: TRBJ2-7
D gene: TRBD2
CDR3 DNA: TGTGCCAGTAGTGAGACTAGCGGGGGCTACGAGCAGTACTTC
CDR3 protein: CASSETSGGYEQYF

V gene: TRBV5-1
clone size: .
J gene: TRBJ2-1
D gene: TRBD2
CDR3 DNA: TGCGCCAGCAGCCCCCTGACTAGCGGTGGGGAGCAGTTCTTC
CDR3 protein: CASSPLTSGGEQFF

V gene: TRBV19
clone size: .
J gene: TRBJ1-5
D gene: .
CDR3 DNA: TGTGCCAGTAGTATGTGGAAGGGGAGGAAGCAGCCCCAGCATTTT
CDR3 protein: CASSMWKGRKQPQHF

V gene: TRBV7-2
clone size: .
J gene: TRBJ2-7
D gene: .
CDR3 DNA: TGTGCCAGCAGCTTAGCCGGGAGTGGGGCCTACGAGCAGTACTTC
CDR3 protein: CASSLAGSGAYEQYF

V gene: TRBV18
clone size: .
J gene: TRBJ1-1
D gene: .
CDR3 DNA: TGTGCCAGCTCATCCGGACAGAACACTGAAGCTTTCTTT
CDR3 protein: CASSSGQNTEAFF

V gene: TRBV7-7
clone size: .
J gene: TRBJ1-1
D gene: .
CDR3 DNA: TGTGCTAGCAGCTTACAGACGAACACTGAAGCTTTCTTT
CDR3 protein: CASSLQTNTEAFF

V gene: TRBV19
clone size: .
J gene: TRBJ2-4
D gene: TRBD2
CDR3 DNA: TGTGCCAGTAGTATTAGGACTAGCGAAAACATTCAGTACTTC
CDR3 protein: CASSIRTSENIQYF

V gene: TRBV19
clone size: .
J gene: TRBJ2-3
D gene: .
CDR3 DNA: TGTGCCAGTATGGTAGACGGGACCACAGATACGCAGTATTTT
CDR3 protein: CASMVDGTTDTQYF

V gene: TRBV5-6
clone size: .
J gene: TRBJ1-5
D gene: .
CDR3 DNA: TGTGCCAGCAGCTTAGGGAATCAGCCCCAGCATTTT
CDR3 protein: CASSLGNQPQHF

V gene: TRBV5-1
clone size: .
J gene: TRBJ2-7
D gene: .
CDR3 DNA: TGCGCCAGCAGCTTGGTTGGGGGGACCTACGAGCAGTACTTC
CDR3 protein: CASSLVGGTYEQYF

V gene: TRBV7-9
clone size: .
J gene: TRBJ1-4
D gene: TRBD1
CDR3 DNA: TGTGCCAGCAGCCAGAGACAGGGAACAACTAATGAAAAACTGTTTTTT
CDR3 protein: CASSQRQGTTNEKLFF

V gene: TRBV6-1
clone size: many
J gene: TRBJ1-3
D gene: .
CDR3 DNA: TGTGCCAGCGAGATTTCCTTTAAGGGAGGAAACACCATATATTTT
CDR3 protein: CASEISFKGGNTIYF

V gene: TRBV7-2
clone size: .
J gene: TRBJ1-5
D gene: .
CDR3 DNA: TGTGCCAGCAGCTTAGAGTGGGGACATTTCTCCGCCACCTATCCGTCCCAGCATTTT
CDR3 protein: CASSLEWGHFSATYPSQHF

V gene: TRBV15
clone size: .
J gene: TRBJ2-1
D gene: .
CDR3 DNA: TGTGCCACCAGCATAGGACGGACCTACAATGAGCAGTTCTTC
CDR3 protein: CATSIGRTYNEQFF

V gene: TRBV19
clone size: few
J gene: TRBJ2-3
D gene: TRBD2
CDR3 DNA: TGTGCCAGTAGTGAGACTAGCGGGGGGGCAGATACGCAGTATTTT
CDR3 protein: CASSETSGGADTQYF

V gene: TRBV5-1
clone size: .
J gene: TRBJ2-3
D gene: TRBD2
CDR3 DNA: TGCGCCAGCAGCTTTAGCGGGAGGGCCCTCGATACGCAGTATTTT
CDR3 protein: CASSFSGRALDTQYF

V gene: TRBV28
clone size: .
J gene: TRBJ1-5
D gene: .
CDR3 DNA: TGTGCCAGCATCAGGGCTCCGAATCAGCCCCAGCATTTT
CDR3 protein: CASIRAPNQPQHF

V gene: TRBV5-1
clone size: .
J gene: TRBJ2-5
D gene: TRBD2
CDR3 DNA: TGCGCCAGCAGCTTAGCGGGAGGATTCCAAGAGACCCAGTACTTC
CDR3 protein: CASSLAGGFQETQYF

V gene: TRBV7-9
clone size: once
J gene: TRBJ1-2
D gene: .
CDR3 DNA: TGTGCCAGCAGCTTAGACGGCCGACGCTATGGCTACACCTTC
CDR3 protein: CASSLDGRRYGYTF

V gene: TRBV30
clone size: few
J gene: TRBJ1-1
D gene: .
CDR3 DNA: TGTGCCTGGAGCGGAGGGACAACTGAAGCTTTCTTT
CDR3 protein: CAWSGGTTEAFF